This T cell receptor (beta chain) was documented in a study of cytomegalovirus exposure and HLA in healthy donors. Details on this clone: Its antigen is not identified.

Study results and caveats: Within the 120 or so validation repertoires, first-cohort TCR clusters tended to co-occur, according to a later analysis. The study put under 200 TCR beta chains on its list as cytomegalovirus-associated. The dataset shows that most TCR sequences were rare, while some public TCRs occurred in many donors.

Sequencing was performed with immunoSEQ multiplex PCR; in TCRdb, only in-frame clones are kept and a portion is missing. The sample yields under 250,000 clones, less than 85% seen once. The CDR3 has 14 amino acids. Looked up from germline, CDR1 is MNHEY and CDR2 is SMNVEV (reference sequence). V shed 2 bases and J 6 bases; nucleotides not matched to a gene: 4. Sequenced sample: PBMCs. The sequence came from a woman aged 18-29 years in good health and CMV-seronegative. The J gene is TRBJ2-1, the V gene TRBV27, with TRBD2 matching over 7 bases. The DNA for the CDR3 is TGTGCCAGCAGTTTACCAGGGAGGGGCAATGAGCAGTTCTTC. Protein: CASSLPGRGNEQFF.